This T cell receptor (beta chain) was profiled in a study of T cells after yellow fever vaccination. TCRdb independently ran MiXCR on the 5' RACE reads; one entry per CDR3 protein. The table lists approximately 350,000 distinct CDR3 sequences, about 9.9% of them singletons, with less than 20% in the top ten. Comment on this clonotype: Its antigen is currently unknown.

Study-wide results and caveats: Most primary-vaccination clones recurred post-booster (approximately 95% CD4, roughly 90% CD8).

Unmatched junction bases numbered 14, after V lost 8 bases and J lost 8 bases. This CDR3 region has 14 residues. The germline gives CDR1 SQVTM, CDR2 ANQGSEA. The rearrangement uses TRBV29-1 and TRBJ2-1; 8 positions match TRBD1. The TCR comes from a man between 18 and 29 years old who received the YFV17D yellow fever vaccine. This specimen was PBMCs, taken on the day of the first yellow fever vaccination. The CDR3 DNA sequence: TGCAGCTCCGCCCGGACAGGGTTAGGCGATGAGCAGTTCTTC. It translates to CSSARTGLGDEQFF.